These 28 T cell receptor beta chains came from one sample sequenced in a study of cytomegalovirus exposure and HLA in healthy donors. Researchers ran the PCR with 60 Vbeta and 13 Jbeta primers. Sequenced by immunoSEQ multiplex PCR; TCRdb stores in-frame clones only, minus some. The sample includes over 130,000 clones, around 74% of them seen just once. The source material was PBMCs. These TCRs come from a man aged 50 to 60 in good health and CMV-seropositive.

The chain employs TRBV4-1 and TRBJ1-1, with 12 bases matching TRBD1. Germline V gives CDR1 MGHRA, CDR2 YSYEKL. This CDR3 contains 18 residues. V gave up 2 bases and J gave up 9 bases; unmatched junction bases: 16. For the CDR3, the DNA is TGCGCCAGCAGCCAAACTACCGGGACAGGGGGCTCCCAGTCGCAAGCTTTCTTT. As protein: CASSQTTGTGGSQSQAFF.

The chain joins TRBV5-1 to TRBJ2-3, with TRBD2 matching over 9 bases. J was trimmed by 1 base and V by 1 base; bases with no gene match: 4. Germline V CDR1 and CDR2: SGHRS, YFSETQ. The CDR3 runs 16 residues. CDR3 nucleotide sequence: TGCGCCAGCAGCTTGTCGTTAGCGGGAGGCACAGATACGCAGTATTTT. Translation: CASSLSLAGGTDTQYF.

The J gene is TRBJ2-3, the V gene TRBV7-6; D remains ambiguous. The CDR3 has 12 residues. Trimming left V 2 bases short and J 4 bases short, with 4 bases between. Germline V gene data show CDR1 as SGHVS and CDR2 as FNYEAQ. CDR3 sequence reads: CASSLSADTQYF. In DNA, the CDR3 is TGTGCCAGCAGCTTATCTGCAGATACGCAGTATTTT.

The chain is built from TRBV11-2 and TRBJ2-5, with 10 bases matching TRBD2. The J call could be wrong; TRBJ2-7 is a better fit for the DNA end. The CDR3 extends over 15 amino acids. Per the germline V gene, CDR1 is SGHAT and CDR2 is FQNNGV. The CDR3 loop reads CASSLSGRAASEQYF. CDR3 bases: TGTGCCAGCAGCTTAAGCGGGAGGGCCGCATCCGAGCAGTACTTC.

The chain joins TRBV10-2 to TRBJ1-5; tentatively, D is TRBD1 (5 bases). Germline CDR1 WSHSY, CDR2 SAAADI. This CDR3 is 14 amino acids long. V lost 2 bases, J lost 4 bases, and 9 bases lay in between. CDR3 coding DNA: TGCGCCAGCAGTGAGGCAGGGTCAAATCAGCCCCAGCATTTT. Its protein is CASSEAGSNQPQHF.

The rearrangement joins TRBV5-1 to TRBJ1-4; D might be TRBD1 (5 bases). With 0 bases removed from V and 5 bases from J, the gap between germline ends came to 14 bases. Germline assignment: CDR1 SGHRS and CDR2 YFSETQ. This CDR3 comprises 16 residues. The CDR3 region is CASSLGLQGGNEKLFF. The CDR3 coding sequence is TGCGCCAGCAGCTTGGGGCTCCAGGGAGGGAATGAAAAACTGTTTTTT.

This sequence joins TRBV19 and TRBJ1-2, with D maybe TRBD1 (5 bases). Per germline, CDR1 LNHDA and CDR2 SQIVND (reference sequence). V was shortened by 6 bases and J by 8 bases, with 22 bases between the two germline ends. This CDR3 contains 15 residues. CDR3 coding DNA: TGTGCCAGTAGCTCCTCGCTCGGGCAGGGCGGAGGCTACACCTTC. Its protein product is CASSSSLGQGGGYTF.

Sample share makes this clone medium-sized. The rearrangement links TRBV6-1 to TRBJ1-5; 9 nucleotides agree with TRBD1. V trimming: 5 bases; J trimming: 5 bases; junction bases outside the gene matches: 7. Looked up from germline, CDR1 is MNHNS and CDR2 is SASEGT. The CDR3 loop spans 15 amino acids. The CDR3 spells CASSWTGEGYQPQHF. The CDR3 DNA reads TGTGCCAGCAGTTGGACAGGGGAAGGATATCAGCCCCAGCATTTT.

This clone was counted only a few times. The rearrangement uses TRBV6-4 and TRBJ2-3; maybe TRBD1 (5 bases). Deletions cut 4 bases from V and 5 bases from J, with 10 bases between. The CDR3 is 13 amino acids. Germline CDR1 reads MRHNA; CDR2 reads SNTAGT. The CDR3, as DNA: TGTGCCAGCAGTGCGACAGATAAAGATACGCAGTATTTT. It translates to CASSATDKDTQYF.

The chain employs TRBV15 and TRBJ1-5; 8 bases agree with TRBD1. This CDR3 is 15 amino acids long. Germline V gives CDR1 LNHNV, CDR2 YYDKDF (reference sequence). V was pared by 5 bases and J by 5 bases, with 8 bases of the junction left unmatched. CDR3 bases: TGTGCCACCAGCCCGACAGGGGCCTCCCATCAGCCCCAGCATTTT. Residues: CATSPTGASHQPQHF.

The chain recombines TRBV6-6 with TRBJ1-2; 9 bases are shared with TRBD1. Per germline, CDR1 MNHNY and CDR2 SVGAGI (reference sequence). The CDR3 runs to 13 residues. Trimming at V came to 6 bases and at J to 8 bases, leaving 7 bases not matched to a gene. The CDR3 region has the DNA TGTGCCAGCAGGCGGGGACAGGGAGACGGCTACACCTTC. Translated: CASRRGQGDGYTF.

V gene TRBV6-6 combines with J gene TRBJ2-7; 7 nucleotides agree with TRBD1. V trimming: 4 bases; J trimming: 3 bases; junction bases outside the gene matches: 6. The germline V gene has CDR1 MNHNY and CDR2 SVGAGI (reference sequence). The CDR3 totals 14 residues. CDR3 protein: CASSFLTGIYEQYF. The CDR3 region has the DNA TGTGCCAGCAGTTTCCTGACAGGGATCTACGAGCAGTACTTC.

The chain carries TRBV5-4 and TRBJ2-5; D perhaps matches TRBD2 (6 bases). Between the trimmed V and J ends, which lost 3 bases and 9 bases, there was a span of 21 bases. From germline, CDR1 is SGHNT and CDR2 YYREEE (reference sequence). CDR3 length equals 15 residues. The CDR3 spells CASSYLTQTGGPQYF. Written as DNA, the CDR3 is TGTGCCAGCAGCTACTTGACCCAGACCGGGGGACCCCAGTACTTC.

The chain links TRBV6-6 to TRBJ2-3; TRBD1 matches at 8 bases. Germline trimming cut 5 bases from V and 3 bases from J; bases unmatched to any gene: 4. Germline CDR1 is MNHNY and CDR2 is SVGAGI (reference sequence). The CDR3 contains 14 residues. The CDR3 sequence is CASSTRQGTDTQYF. In nucleotides, the CDR3 is TGTGCCAGCAGTACGCGACAGGGGACAGATACGCAGTATTTT.

V and J are TRBV9 and TRBJ2-2; TRBD1 agrees at 11 bases. V was pared by 1 base and J by 5 bases, with 7 bases of the junction left unmatched. Germline CDR1 reads SGDLS; CDR2 reads YYNGEE. The CDR3 extends over 17 amino acids. For the CDR3, the DNA is TGTGCCAGCAGCGTACCGGGACAGGGGGTTGATACCGGGGAGCTGTTTTTT. Amino acid sequence: CASSVPGQGVDTGELFF.

The chain combines TRBV29-1 with TRBJ1-3; a weak D match, TRBD1 (6 bases). CDR1 is SQVTM, CDR2 ANQGSEA, per germline. V lost 7 bases and J lost 2, with 15 bases in between. This CDR3 has 14 residues. CDR3 bases: TGCAGCGCCGCCCCGACAGGAGCTGGAAACACCATATATTTT. This gives the protein CSAAPTGAGNTIYF.

About this clone: The same CDR3 is also encoded by other DNA sequences in this sample. V usage is TRBV19 and J usage is TRBJ1-1, with D perhaps TRBD1 (6 bases). Germline V gene data show CDR1 as LNHDA and CDR2 as SQIVND (reference sequence). The CDR3 is 14 residues long. V gave up 5 bases and J gave up 7 bases, with 17 bases separating them. The CDR3 loop reads CASSVPVRGGEAFF. Written as DNA, the CDR3 is TGTGCCAGTAGTGTCCCCGTCAGGGGTGGTGAAGCTTTCTTT.

This chain connects TRBV28 to TRBJ2-7; 9 positions agree with TRBD2. CDR1 is MDHEN and CDR2 is SYDVKM in the germline V gene. The CDR3 extends over 11 amino acids. The CDR3 DNA reads as TGTGTCACGGGGCGGGAGGGCGAGCAGTACTTC. Protein: CVTGREGEQYF.

The rearrangement links TRBV7-9 to TRBJ2-7; 10 bases align to TRBD1. V lost 5 bases and J lost 5; bases outside the gene matches: 9. Germline-derived CDR1 and CDR2 are SEHNR and FQNEAQ (reference sequence). CDR3 length: 15 amino acids. Here the CDR3 reads CASSPFGTGDHEQYF. As DNA, the CDR3 is TGTGCCAGCAGCCCATTTGGGACAGGGGACCACGAGCAGTACTTC.

V and J are TRBV27 and TRBJ2-1; TRBD2 agrees at 11 bases. Germline CDR1 MNHEY, CDR2 SMNVEV (reference sequence). The length of the CDR3 is 16 residues. J was trimmed by 6 bases and V by 5 bases; bases with no gene match: 9. As DNA, the CDR3 is TGTGCCAGCAGTGGACGCGTAGCGGGAGGGGTCAATGAGCAGTTCTTC. Its translation is CASSGRVAGGVNEQFF.

This chain connects TRBV7-3 to TRBJ2-2, with TRBD1 matching 7 bases. Germline-derived CDR1 and CDR2 are SGHTA and FQGTGA. V dropped 4 bases and J dropped 5; count of bases not matched to a gene: 7. The CDR3 contains 15 residues. CDR3 residues: CASSSQRGQTGELFF. The DNA for the CDR3 is TGTGCCAGCAGCTCTCAGAGGGGGCAGACCGGGGAGCTGTTTTTT. Using reference TRBV7-3 and TRBJ2-2 for the parts outside the CDR3, the full variable domain is GAGVSQTPSNKVTEKGKYVELRCDPISGHTALYWYRQSLGQGPEFLIYFQGTGAADDSGLPNDRFFAVRPEGSVSTLKIQRTERGDSAVYLCASSSQRGQTGELFFGEGSRLTVL.

This clone was counted a few times. This sample also contains other DNA sequences that code for the same CDR3. The chain recombines TRBV5-1 with TRBJ2-7; D is possibly TRBD2 (7 bases). The germline CDR1 and CDR2 sequences are SGHRS and YFSETQ. V was shortened by 0 bases and J by 2 bases, with 9 bases between the two germline ends. CDR3 length: 14 residues. As DNA, the CDR3 is TGCGCCAGCAGCTTGGAGGGGGGGGCCTACGAGCAGTACTTC. It is translated as CASSLEGGAYEQYF.

The V call is TRBV30, the J call TRBJ2-5, with D possibly being TRBD2 (6 bases). The CDR3 spans 15 residues. The germline V gene encodes CDR1 GTSNPN and CDR2 SVGIG (reference sequence). The V end lost 1 base, the J end lost 5 bases, and 17 bases lay between the germline ends. The CDR3 region is CAWSGGGWGEETQYF. For the CDR3, the DNA is TGTGCCTGGAGTGGCGGCGGGTGGGGGGAGGAGACCCAGTACTTC. The full variable domain, in which reference TRBV30 and TRBJ2-5 provide the parts outside the CDR3, is SQTIHQWPATLVQPVGSPLSLECTVEGTSNPNLYWYRQAAGRGLQLLFYSVGIGQISSEVPQNLSASRPQDRQFILSSKKLLLSDSGFYLCAWSGGGWGEETQYFGPGTRLLVL.

A word on this clone: Given the absence of the conserved phenylalanine or tryptophan at the CDR3 end, a read error is likely. This chain links TRBV11-1 with TRBJ1-2; 12 nucleotides line up with TRBD1. CDR3 size: 14 residues. With 5 bases clipped from V and 8 bases from J, the junction kept 6 bases outside the gene matches. Germline assignment: CDR1 SGHAT and CDR2 FQDESV (reference sequence). Here the CDR3 reads CASSAGQGAEGYTS. CDR3 coding DNA: TGTGCCAGCAGCGCGGGACAGGGGGCGGAGGGCTACACCTCC.

The CDR3 loop is CASSVDPHEAGGNTQYF. CDR3 sequence (DNA): TGTGCCAGCAGCGTCGACCCCCACGAAGCGGGAGGAAATACGCAGTATTTT. The chain joins TRBV9 to TRBJ2-3; 9 positions agree with TRBD2. V was pared by 2 bases and J by 7 bases, with 14 bases of the junction left unmatched. Germline CDR1 SGDLS, CDR2 YYNGEE. The length of the CDR3 is 17 residues.

This chain connects TRBV10-3 to TRBJ2-7; D is perhaps TRBD1 (6 bases). There are 14 residues in the CDR3. With 4 bases removed from V and 0 bases from J, the gap between germline ends came to 10 bases. Looked up from germline, CDR1 is ENHRY and CDR2 is SYGVKD. As DNA, the CDR3 is TGTGCCATCAGTGCCCAGGGGTTCTCCTACGAGCAGTACTTC. Protein: CAISAQGFSYEQYF.

The chain uses TRBV25-1 and TRBJ2-1; D is perhaps TRBD2 (7 bases). The CDR3 runs 13 residues. CDR1 is MGHDK and CDR2 is SYGVNS in the germline V gene. V was clipped by 3 bases and J by 6 bases, with 9 bases between them. The CDR3 nucleotides are TGTGCCAGCAGTGAGGGAGGGGGCAATGAGCAGTTCTTC. This translates into CASSEGGGNEQFF.

The gene calls are TRBV28 and TRBJ1-2; no clear D gene. The length of the CDR3 is 13 residues. CDR1 is MDHEN, CDR2 SYDVKM, per germline. The V gene lost 2 bases and the J gene lost 3 bases, with 7 bases spanning the gap. This CDR3 reads CASSLARHYGYTF. The DNA for the CDR3 is TGTGCCAGCAGTTTAGCCAGGCACTATGGCTACACCTTC.